The T cell receptor beta chain described here comes from a study of cytomegalovirus exposure and HLA in healthy donors. Primers for the PCR totalled 60 Vbeta and 13 Jbeta. This table comes from immunoSEQ multiplex PCR, and its TCRdb copy is limited to in-frame clones, with some not included. The profile shows around 160,000 clones, roughly three quarters of them singletons. Study-level findings and limits: Later analysis showed TCR association rates varying by HLA locus, highest for DRB1 and lowest for HLA-C. Later genetic work tied a missense DCLRE1C variant to beta-chain V and J trimming.

Comments on this clone: Its antigen is unidentified.

From germline, CDR1 is SQVTM and CDR2 ANQGSEA. This CDR3 is built from 13 residues. V shed 4 bases, J shed 2 bases, and the junction held 4 bases outside the gene matches. The rearrangement joins TRBV29-1 to TRBJ2-5, with 7 nucleotides matching TRBD1. The sequence came from a male donor in good health and CMV-seropositive. Material: PBMCs. The CDR3 here is CSVGRGRQETQYF. The DNA for the CDR3 is TGCAGCGTTGGTAGGGGGCGTCAAGAGACCCAGTACTTC.